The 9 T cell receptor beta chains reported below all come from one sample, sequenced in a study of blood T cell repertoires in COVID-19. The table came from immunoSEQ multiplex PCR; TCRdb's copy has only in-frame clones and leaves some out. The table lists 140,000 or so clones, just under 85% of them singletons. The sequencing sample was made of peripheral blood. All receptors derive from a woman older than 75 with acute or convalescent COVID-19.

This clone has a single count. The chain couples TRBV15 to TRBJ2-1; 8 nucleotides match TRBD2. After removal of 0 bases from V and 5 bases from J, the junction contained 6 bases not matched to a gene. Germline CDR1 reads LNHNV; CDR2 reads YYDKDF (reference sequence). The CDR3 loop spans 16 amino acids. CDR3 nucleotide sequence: TGTGCCACCAGCAGAGATCCTCGGCGGGGGGACAATGAGCAGTTCTTC. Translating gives CATSRDPRRGDNEQFF.

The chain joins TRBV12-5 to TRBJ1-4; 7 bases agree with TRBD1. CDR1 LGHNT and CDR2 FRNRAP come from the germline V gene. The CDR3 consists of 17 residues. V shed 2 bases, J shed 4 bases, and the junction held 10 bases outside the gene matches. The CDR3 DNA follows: TGTGCTAGTGGTTTGTATATATCCGGGACAGTTAATGAAAAACTGTTTTTT. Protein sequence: CASGLYISGTVNEKLFF.

The CDR3 loop is CASSNGQPRTDTQYF. CDR3 nucleotide sequence: TGCGCCAGCAGCAACGGACAGCCCCGCACAGATACGCAGTATTTT. This chain joins TRBV5-1 and TRBJ2-3; possible D gene TRBD1, 6 bases. The germline V gene has CDR1 SGHRS and CDR2 YFSETQ. The CDR3 runs to 15 residues. The V end was cut by 4 bases, the J end by 1 base, with 13 bases between.

The CDR3 here is CASSVPGTGEEKLFF. The DNA for the CDR3 is TGCGCCAGCAGCGTGCCCGGGACAGGGGAGGAAAAACTGTTTTTT. The chain carries TRBV5-1 and TRBJ1-4, with 10 bases that match TRBD1. This CDR3 has 15 residues. CDR1 and CDR2 from the germline V gene are SGHRS and YFSETQ. Trimming at V came to 4 bases and at J to 8 bases, leaving 8 bases not matched to a gene. The entire variable domain, with the rest obtained from reference TRBV5-1 and TRBJ1-4, is as follows: KAGVTQTPRYLIKTRGQQVTLSCSPISGHRSVSWYQQTPGQGLQFLFEYFSETQRNKGNFPGRFSGRQFSNSRSEMNVSTLELGDSALYLCASSVPGTGEEKLFFGSGTQLSVL.

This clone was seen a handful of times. CDR3 amino acids: CAISESEGQPQHF. The CDR3 nucleotides are TGTGCCATCAGTGAGTCTGAGGGTCAGCCCCAGCATTTT. The chain combines TRBV10-3 with TRBJ1-5, with no clear D. Germline V gives CDR1 ENHRY, CDR2 SYGVKD. The CDR3 loop spans 13 amino acids. V was clipped by 0 bases and J by 6 bases, with 6 bases between them.

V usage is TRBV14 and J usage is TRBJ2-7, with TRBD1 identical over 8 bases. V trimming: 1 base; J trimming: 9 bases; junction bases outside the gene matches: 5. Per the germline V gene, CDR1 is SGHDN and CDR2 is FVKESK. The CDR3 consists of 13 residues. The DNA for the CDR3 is TGTGCCAGCAGCCAAGTGCAGGGGGCTGGGCAGTACTTC. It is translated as CASSQVQGAGQYF.

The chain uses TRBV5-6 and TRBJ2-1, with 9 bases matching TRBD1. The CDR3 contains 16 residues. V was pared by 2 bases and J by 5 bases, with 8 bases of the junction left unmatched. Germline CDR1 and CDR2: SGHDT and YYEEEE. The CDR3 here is CASSFGQGWVNNEQFF. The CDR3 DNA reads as TGTGCCAGCAGCTTCGGACAGGGGTGGGTAAACAATGAGCAGTTCTTC.

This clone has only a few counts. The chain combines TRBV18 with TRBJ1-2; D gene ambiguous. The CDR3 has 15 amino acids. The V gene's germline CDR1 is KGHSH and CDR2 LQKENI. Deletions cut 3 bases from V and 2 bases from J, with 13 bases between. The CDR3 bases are TGTGCCAGCTCACCCGATTTCCAGGCCAACTATGGCTACACCTTC. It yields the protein CASSPDFQANYGYTF.

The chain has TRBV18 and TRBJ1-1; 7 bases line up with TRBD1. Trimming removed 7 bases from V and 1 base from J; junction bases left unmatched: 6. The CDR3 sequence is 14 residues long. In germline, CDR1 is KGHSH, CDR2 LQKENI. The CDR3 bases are TGTGCCAGCTTAGTAGGACAGGCGAACACTGAAGCTTTCTTT. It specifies CASLVGQANTEAFF.